Each of the 21 T cell receptor beta chains below was sequenced from the same sample in a study of CD8 T cells in ankylosing spondylitis. Study findings and constraints: What seemed typical of ankylosing spondylitis blood was a TCR beta motif built from eight highly homologous variants.

Via MiXCR, TCRdb re-called the 5' RACE reads, giving one row per CDR3 protein. The table lists a few hundred thousand distinct CDR3 sequences, 6% to 8.5% of them singletons, with about 14% in the top ten. The antigens of these receptors remain unknown. Material for sequencing was blood, either unsorted or a sorted T cell fraction (not recorded which). These receptors originate from a male donor with ankylosing spondylitis.

This clonotype came up a few times. The rearrangement joins TRBV7-8 to TRBJ2-1, with unresolved D. Germline CDR1 reads SGHVS; CDR2 reads FQNEAQ. This CDR3 spans 18 amino acids. The V and J ends lost 3 bases and 0 bases respectively, with 18 bases between them. The DNA for the CDR3 is TGTGCCAGCAGCTTCTATCCGAGAAGCGTGGACTCCTACAATGAGCAGTTCTTC. This sequence encodes CASSFYPRSVDSYNEQFF.

This clonotype was counted ten times or more. V gene TRBV6-2 or TRBV6-3 combines with J gene TRBJ1-5, with D possibly TRBD1 on 6 matching bases. There are 15 residues in the CDR3. V lost 8 bases, J lost 0 bases, and 14 bases lay in between. Germline V gene lookup returns CDR1 MNHEY and CDR2 SVGEGT. The CDR3 bases are TGTGCCAGCGTCGGACAGCCATATAGCAATCAGCCCCAGCATTTT. It yields the protein CASVGQPYSNQPQHF.

The DNA of the CDR3 is TGTGCCAGCAGTTACCACCCGGGACGGACTAGCAATCAGCCCCAGCATTTT. This encodes CASSYHPGRTSNQPQHF. The genes are TRBV12-3 or TRBV12-4 and TRBJ1-5, with a tentative D call TRBD1 (5 bases). CDR3 size: 17 residues. The V and J ends lost 4 bases and 0 bases respectively, with 16 bases between them.

This clonotype occurred a few times. This chain joins TRBV9 and TRBJ2-5; weak D call: TRBD2 (6 bases). CDR3 length: 14 amino acids. CDR1 and CDR2 from the germline V gene are SGDLS and YYNGEE. V shed 3 bases and J shed 4 bases, with 13 bases lying between them. The chain's CDR3 is CASSGGTAGETQYF. CDR3 nucleotide sequence: TGTGCCAGCAGCGGGGGGACTGCGGGAGAGACCCAGTACTTC.

The V call is TRBV28, the J call TRBJ2-7, with D possibly being TRBD2 (6 bases). The CDR3 spans 15 residues. Germline V gene lookup returns CDR1 MDHEN and CDR2 SYDVKM. Trimming removed 5 bases from V and 2 bases from J, with 16 bases in between. The CDR3 sequence: CASSPLGLQAYEQYF. CDR3 coding DNA: TGTGCCAGCAGTCCCCTAGGACTACAAGCCTACGAGCAGTACTTC. Together with reference TRBV28 and TRBJ2-7, the CDR3 gives the full variable domain: DVKVTQSSRYLVKRTGEKVFLECVQDMDHENMFWYRQDPGLGLRLIYFSYDVKMKEKGDIPEGYSVSREKKERFSLILESASTNQTSMYLCASSPLGLQAYEQYFGPGTRLTVT.

This clonotype came up many times. The chain couples TRBV28 to TRBJ1-4; D remains ambiguous. V was pared by 5 bases and J by 0 bases, with 10 bases between. This CDR3 region has 15 residues. Germline V gene lookup returns CDR1 MDHEN and CDR2 SYDVKM. CDR3 bases: TGTGCCAGCAGTCAGACGGTTGCAACTAATGAAAAACTGTTTTTT. This translates into CASSQTVATNEKLFF.

The chain has TRBV3-1 and TRBJ2-7; no definite D call. V lost 1 base to trimming and J lost 6 bases, with 7 bases between them. The germline gives CDR1 LGHDT, CDR2 YNNKEL (reference sequence). The CDR3 length is 12 residues. The DNA for the CDR3 is TGTGCCAGCAGCCAAGGGATGGGCGAGCAGTACTTC. It yields the protein CASSQGMGEQYF.

The chain carries TRBV14 and TRBJ2-1; a possible D gene is TRBD2 (6 bases). This CDR3 contains 15 residues. The V end lost 1 base, the J end lost 7 bases, and 14 bases lay between the germline ends. In germline, CDR1 is SGHDN, CDR2 FVKESK. CDR3: CASSQVYGGRNEQFF. The CDR3 nucleotides read TGTGCCAGCAGCCAAGTTTATGGGGGGAGGAATGAGCAGTTCTTC.

The table lists this clonotype with many counts. The chain carries TRBV6-1 and TRBJ2-3; 8 positions agree with TRBD1. This CDR3 contains 16 residues. Trimming removed 5 bases from V and 0 bases from J; junction bases left unmatched: 7. CDR1 and CDR2 from the germline V gene are MNHNS and SASEGT. The CDR3 protein is CASSPQDRESTDTQYF. Here the CDR3 DNA reads TGTGCCAGCAGTCCCCAGGACAGGGAGAGCACAGATACGCAGTATTTT.

The J gene is TRBJ2-1, the V gene TRBV4-3, with D possibly TRBD1 on 6 matching bases. The V and J ends lost 2 bases and 15 bases respectively, with 32 bases between them. CDR1 and CDR2 (germline): LGHNA, YSLEER. The CDR3 is 18 amino acids. CDR3 nucleotides: TGCGCCAGCAGCCAAACCCGGGACATGGAGAAACTTGGGTTTAGTGGGTTCTTC. It specifies CASSQTRDMEKLGFSGFF.

This clonotype has a count of ten or more. This rearrangement joins TRBV25-1 to TRBJ2-7, with 8 bases aligning to TRBD1. CDR1 is MGHDK, CDR2 SYGVNS, per germline. V shed 2 bases and J 3 bases; nucleotides not matched to a gene: 6. The CDR3 extends over 15 amino acids. The CDR3: CASSERGTGFYEQYF. CDR3 DNA sequence: TGTGCCAGCAGTGAAAGGGGGACAGGTTTCTACGAGCAGTACTTC.

This clonotype was observed many times. The rearrangement joins TRBV27 to TRBJ2-7, with 9 bases aligning to TRBD1. V lost 6 bases and J lost 2; bases outside the gene matches: 11. The CDR3 totals 16 residues. Germline V gene sequence: CDR1 MNHEY, CDR2 SMNVEV (reference sequence). In DNA form, the CDR3 reads TGTGCCAGCAGCCTAAGCACCGGGACAGGGACCTACGAGCAGTACTTC. Translating it yields CASSLSTGTGTYEQYF.

This clonotype has only a few counts. The chain joins TRBV2 to TRBJ2-7; D is perhaps TRBD2 (5 bases). The CDR3 totals 15 residues. Between the trimmed V and J ends, which lost 3 bases and 3 bases, there was a span of 15 bases. The germline gives CDR1 SNHLY, CDR2 FYNNEI. This CDR3 reads CASSDPREGDYEQYF. DNA for the CDR3: TGTGCCAGCAGTGATCCGCGAGAGGGAGACTACGAGCAGTACTTC.

This clonotype was counted ten times or more. The chain recombines TRBV27 with TRBJ1-5; 10 positions agree with TRBD1. The CDR3 is 15 residues long. Germline CDR1 is MNHEY and CDR2 is SMNVEV (reference sequence). V lost 5 bases to trimming and J lost 5 bases; unmatched junction nucleotides: 6. The CDR3 sequence is CASSPGDRGHQPQHF. For the CDR3, the DNA is TGTGCCAGCAGTCCCGGGGACAGGGGACATCAGCCCCAGCATTTT.

This clonotype has a handful of counts. The chain has TRBV28 and TRBJ1-1, with 9 bases that match TRBD1. CDR3 length: 15 amino acids. V lost 5 bases, J lost 3 bases, and 7 bases stayed unmatched. The germline gives CDR1 MDHEN, CDR2 SYDVKM. The CDR3 nucleotides read TGTGCCAGCAGTACAAACAGGGGGCTGTACACTGAAGCTTTCTTT. Amino acids: CASSTNRGLYTEAFF. The whole variable domain, remainder taken from reference TRBV28 and TRBJ1-1, is DVKVTQSSRYLVKRTGEKVFLECVQDMDHENMFWYRQDPGLGLRLIYFSYDVKMKEKGDIPEGYSVSREKKERFSLILESASTNQTSMYLCASSTNRGLYTEAFFGQGTRLTVV.

This clonotype has more than one count but fewer than ten. The rearrangement uses TRBV4-3 and TRBJ2-7, with D perhaps matching TRBD1 (6 bases). The CDR3 totals 15 residues. V was pared by 0 bases and J by 0 bases, with 9 bases between. Germline CDR1 reads LGHNA; CDR2 reads YSLEER. CDR3: CASSQETGSSYEQYF. The DNA of the CDR3 is TGCGCCAGCAGCCAAGAGACAGGCAGCTCCTACGAGCAGTACTTC.

This clonotype occurred many times. J is TRBJ1-2 and V is TRBV2; D is uncertain. The V end was cut by 8 bases, the J end by 4 bases, with 8 bases between. Germline V gene lookup returns CDR1 SNHLY and CDR2 FYNNEI. This CDR3 region has 11 residues. This CDR3 is CASLDGYGYTF. The DNA of the CDR3 is TGTGCCAGCCTGGACGGCTATGGCTACACCTTC. The full variable domain, its missing parts supplied by reference TRBV2 and TRBJ1-2, is EPEVTQTPSHQVTQMGQEVILRCVPISNHLYFYWYRQILGQKVEFLVSFYNNEISEKSEIFDDQFSVERPDGSNFTLKIRSTKLEDSAMYFCASLDGYGYTFGSGTRLTVV.

This clonotype was seen repeatedly, ten times or more. V gene TRBV11-1 combines with J gene TRBJ2-5; the D gene is possibly TRBD2 (5 bases). This CDR3 contains 15 residues. Deletions cut 4 bases from V and 4 bases from J, with 16 bases between. Germline assignment: CDR1 SGHAT and CDR2 FQDESV (reference sequence). The DNA of the CDR3 is TGTGCCAGCAGCTCGGAGAGGGCGTTGGGAGAGACCCAGTACTTC. Translation: CASSSERALGETQYF. Together with reference TRBV11-1 and TRBJ2-5, the CDR3 gives the full variable domain: EAEVAQSPRYKITEKSQAVAFWCDPISGHATLYWYRQILGQGPELLVQFQDESVVDDSQLPKDRFSAERLKGVDSTLKIQPAELGDSAMYLCASSSERALGETQYFGPGTRLLVL.

This clonotype occurred many times. The rearrangement uses TRBV5-1 and TRBJ2-7, with 7 bases lining up with TRBD1. Unmatched junction bases numbered 6, after V lost 4 bases and J lost 2 bases. This CDR3 is 14 amino acids long. Germline CDR1 is SGHRS and CDR2 is YFSETQ. The DNA of the CDR3 is TGCGCCAGCAGCGCCGACAGGGTGACCTACGAGCAGTACTTC. It is translated as CASSADRVTYEQYF.

This clonotype was recorded many times. The rearrangement joins TRBV4-3 to TRBJ2-1; no clear D gene. There are 15 residues in the CDR3. The germline gives CDR1 LGHNA, CDR2 YSLEER. Trimming took off 1 base at V and 0 bases at J, with 7 bases between the two ends. CDR3 sequence: CASSQGLASYNEQFF. In DNA form, the CDR3 reads TGCGCCAGCAGCCAAGGACTGGCCTCCTACAATGAGCAGTTCTTC.

This clonotype showed up many times. The J gene is TRBJ2-7, the V gene TRBV25-1; a possible D gene is TRBD2 (5 bases). Between the trimmed V and J ends, which lost 4 bases and 3 bases, there was a span of 10 bases. The germline gives CDR1 MGHDK, CDR2 SYGVNS. The CDR3 extends over 13 amino acids. CDR3 in DNA: TGTGCCAGCAGTGCTGGAGAGGGCTACGAGCAGTACTTC. Amino acids: CASSAGEGYEQYF.